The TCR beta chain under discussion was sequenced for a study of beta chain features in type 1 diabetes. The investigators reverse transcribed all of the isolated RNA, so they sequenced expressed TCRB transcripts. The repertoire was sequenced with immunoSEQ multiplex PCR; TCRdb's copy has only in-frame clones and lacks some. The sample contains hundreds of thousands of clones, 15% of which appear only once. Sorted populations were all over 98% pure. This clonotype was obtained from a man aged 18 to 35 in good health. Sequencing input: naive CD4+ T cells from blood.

The CDR3 here is CASSVRDRDPYGYTF. CDR3 nucleotide sequence: TGTGCCAGCAGCGTTCGGGACAGAGACCCCTATGGCTACACCTTC. This chain connects TRBV9 to TRBJ1-2, with 7 bases identical to TRBD1. In germline, CDR1 is SGDLS, CDR2 YYNGEE. CDR3 length: 15 amino acids. Unmatched junction bases numbered 8, after V lost 2 bases and J lost 4 bases. Full variable domain (outside the CDR3, taken from reference TRBV9 and TRBJ1-2): DSGVTQTPKHLITATGQRVTLRCSPRSGDLSVYWYQQSLDQGLQFLIQYYNGEERAKGNILERFSAQQFPDLHSELNLSSLELGDSALYFCASSVRDRDPYGYTFGSGTRLTVV.